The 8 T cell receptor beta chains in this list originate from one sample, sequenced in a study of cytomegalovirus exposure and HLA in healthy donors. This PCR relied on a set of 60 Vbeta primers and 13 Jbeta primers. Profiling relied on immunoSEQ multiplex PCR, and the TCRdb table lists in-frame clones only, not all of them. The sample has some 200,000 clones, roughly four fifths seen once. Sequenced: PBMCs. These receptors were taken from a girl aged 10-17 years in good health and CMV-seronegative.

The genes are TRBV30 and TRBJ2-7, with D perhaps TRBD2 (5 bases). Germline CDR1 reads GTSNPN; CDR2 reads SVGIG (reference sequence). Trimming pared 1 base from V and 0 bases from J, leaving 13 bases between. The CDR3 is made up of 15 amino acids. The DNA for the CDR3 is TGTGCCTGGAGTGGGACTGTACAAAGCTCCTACGAGCAGTACTTC. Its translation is CAWSGTVQSSYEQYF.

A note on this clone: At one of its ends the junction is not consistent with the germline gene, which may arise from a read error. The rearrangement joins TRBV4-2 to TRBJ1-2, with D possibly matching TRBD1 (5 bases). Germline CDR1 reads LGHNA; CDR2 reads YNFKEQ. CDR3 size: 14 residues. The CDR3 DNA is TGTGCCAGCAGCCGAGAAGGGGTAAACTATGGCTACATCTTC. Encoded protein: CASSREGVNYGYIF.

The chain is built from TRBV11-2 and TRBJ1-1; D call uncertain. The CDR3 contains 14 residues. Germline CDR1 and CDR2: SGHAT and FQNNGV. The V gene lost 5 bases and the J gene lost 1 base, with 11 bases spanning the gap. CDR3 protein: CASSLSRRNTEAFF. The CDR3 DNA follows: TGTGCCAGCAGCCTTTCGCGAAGGAACACTGAAGCTTTCTTT.

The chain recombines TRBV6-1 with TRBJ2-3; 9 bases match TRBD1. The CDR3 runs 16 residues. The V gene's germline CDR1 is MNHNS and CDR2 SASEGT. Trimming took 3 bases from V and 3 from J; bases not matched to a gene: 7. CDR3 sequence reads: CASSDPGTGITDTQYF. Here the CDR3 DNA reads TGTGCCAGCAGTGATCCCGGGACAGGGATTACAGATACGCAGTATTTT.

The CDR3 region has the DNA TGTGCCTGGAGTCCTACCACGCTTAGCCCCTATAATTCACCCCTCCACTTT. Its protein product is CAWSPTTLSPYNSPLHF. This chain uses TRBV30 with TRBJ1-6; D call uncertain. This CDR3 region has 17 residues. V gave up 2 bases and J gave up 2 bases, with 16 bases separating them. Germline V gene sequence: CDR1 GTSNPN, CDR2 SVGIG (reference sequence).

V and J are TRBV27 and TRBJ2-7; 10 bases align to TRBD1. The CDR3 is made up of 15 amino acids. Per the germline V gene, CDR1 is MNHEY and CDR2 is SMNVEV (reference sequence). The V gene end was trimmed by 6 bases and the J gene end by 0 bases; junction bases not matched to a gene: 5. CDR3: CASSYRDRGSYEQYF. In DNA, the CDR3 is TGTGCCAGCAGCTACCGGGACAGGGGCTCCTACGAGCAGTACTTC.

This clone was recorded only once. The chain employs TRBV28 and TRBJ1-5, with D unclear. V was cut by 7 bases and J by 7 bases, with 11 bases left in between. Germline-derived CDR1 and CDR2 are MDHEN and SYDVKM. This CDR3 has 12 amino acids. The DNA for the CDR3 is TGTGCCAGCACCGGGAGCTGGCAGCCCCAGCATTTT. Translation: CASTGSWQPQHF.

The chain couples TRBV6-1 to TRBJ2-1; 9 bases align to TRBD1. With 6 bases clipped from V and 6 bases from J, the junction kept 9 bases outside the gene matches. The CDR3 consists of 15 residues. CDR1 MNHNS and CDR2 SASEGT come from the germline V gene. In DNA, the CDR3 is TGTGCCAGCAGCCGACCGGGACAGGGTGGCAATGAGCAGTTCTTC. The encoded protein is CASSRPGQGGNEQFF.